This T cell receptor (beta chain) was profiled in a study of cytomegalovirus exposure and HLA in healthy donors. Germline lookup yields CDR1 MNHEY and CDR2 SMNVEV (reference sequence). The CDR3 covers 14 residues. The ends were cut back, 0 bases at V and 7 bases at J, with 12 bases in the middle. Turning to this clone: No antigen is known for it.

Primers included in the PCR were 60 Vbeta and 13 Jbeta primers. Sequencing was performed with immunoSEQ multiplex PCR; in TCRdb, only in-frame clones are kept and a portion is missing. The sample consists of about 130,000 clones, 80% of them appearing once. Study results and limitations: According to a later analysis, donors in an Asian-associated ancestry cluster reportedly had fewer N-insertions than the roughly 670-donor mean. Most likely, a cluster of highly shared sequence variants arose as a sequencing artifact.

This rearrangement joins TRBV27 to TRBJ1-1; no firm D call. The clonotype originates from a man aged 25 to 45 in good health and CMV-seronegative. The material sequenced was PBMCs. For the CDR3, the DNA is TGTGCCAGCAGTTTATCGTTTGCAGCGTTTGAAGCTTTCTTT. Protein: CASSLSFAAFEAFF.